This T cell receptor (beta chain) was sequenced in a study of blood T cell repertoires in COVID-19. Study-level information: Samples representing acute and convalescent COVID-19 were sourced from the United States, Italy and Spain. T cells, B-cell-depleted T cells, or PBMCs supplied cDNA or gDNA.

Original processing methods: Estimation of nucleated cell counts was performed using reference gene primer amplification. Data came from immunoSEQ multiplex PCR; TCRdb stores just in-frame clones and leaves some out. For V, J and clone size, that table is used; D and trimming come from the DNA. The sample includes under 200,000 clones, over 80% of them seen just once. Trimming took 5 bases from V and 2 from J, leaving 17 bases between them. The CDR3 length is 16 residues. Germline V gene sequence: CDR1 SGHVS, CDR2 FNYEAQ. The chain is built from TRBV7-6 and TRBJ2-3, with D perhaps matching TRBD2 (6 bases). The sample taken for sequencing was peripheral blood. This TCR derives from an older woman with acute or convalescent COVID-19. The CDR3 region is CASSRPLRGSTDTQYF. The CDR3 coding sequence is TGTGCCAGCAGCCGCCCTTTGCGGGGCTCCACAGATACGCAGTATTTT. The whole variable domain, remainder taken from reference TRBV7-6 and TRBJ2-3, is GAGVSQSPRYKVTKRGQDVALRCDPISGHVSLYWYRQALGQGPEFLTYFNYEAQQDKSGLPNDRFSAERPEGSISTLTIQRTEQRDSAMYRCASSRPLRGSTDTQYFGPGTRLTVL.